This TCR beta chain was obtained from a study of T cell responses to AZD1222 COVID-19 vaccine. Clones were sequenced by immunoSEQ multiplex PCR, and TCRdb holds only the in-frame ones, with some missing. The repertoire consists of under 150,000 clones, with around 92% occurring once and the leading ten covering about 3%. For this clone: Its antigen is still unknown.

Study results and limitations: Spike-specific TCR depth and breadth grew after two AZD1222 doses. Sampling captured repertoires only after the peak T cell response. Nearly half of the spike-specific TCRs reportedly recognize variant regions that carry no mutations. Donors skewed white British and female; clonal diversity was possibly underestimated.

The V end was cut by 6 bases, the J end by 0 bases, with 13 bases between. There are 15 residues in the CDR3. Per the germline V gene, CDR1 is SGHRS and CDR2 is YFSETQ. Sequencing was performed on peripheral blood, taken on day 0 of AZD1222 vaccination. V usage is TRBV5-1 and J usage is TRBJ2-1; no clear D gene. The TCR originated in an adult in good health. This CDR3 is CASTHIESSYNEQFF. CDR3 in DNA: TGCGCCAGCACCCACATAGAGAGCTCCTACAATGAGCAGTTCTTC.